The source of this T cell receptor beta chain is a study of blood T cell repertoires in COVID-19. For the study at large: Samples came from the United States, Italy and Spain, spanning acute and convalescent COVID-19. PBMCs, B-cell-depleted T cells, or T cells provided the cDNA or gDNA that made up the material.

Trimming removed 4 bases at V and 0 bases at J, with 11 bases between. Germline V CDR1 and CDR2: SGHRS, YFSETQ. The CDR3 has 15 amino acids. Per the authors' pipeline: Using reference gene primer amplification, nucleated cell counts were estimated. The assay was immunoSEQ multiplex PCR, and TCRdb's table has in-frame clones only and misses some. Clonal size and the V and J genes are those of that table, whereas D and trimming came from the DNA. This sample has 250,000 to 300,000 clones; 86% occur once, and the top ten carry approximately 4%. The genes are TRBV5-1 and TRBJ1-3, with D tentatively TRBD1 (5 bases). The sample consisted of peripheral blood. This clonotype was obtained from a man between 18 and 35 years old with active or convalescent COVID-19. The CDR3 nucleotides are TGCGCCAGCAGCGCCGGGGGGTTCTCTGGAAACACCATATATTTT. Its translation: CASSAGGFSGNTIYF.